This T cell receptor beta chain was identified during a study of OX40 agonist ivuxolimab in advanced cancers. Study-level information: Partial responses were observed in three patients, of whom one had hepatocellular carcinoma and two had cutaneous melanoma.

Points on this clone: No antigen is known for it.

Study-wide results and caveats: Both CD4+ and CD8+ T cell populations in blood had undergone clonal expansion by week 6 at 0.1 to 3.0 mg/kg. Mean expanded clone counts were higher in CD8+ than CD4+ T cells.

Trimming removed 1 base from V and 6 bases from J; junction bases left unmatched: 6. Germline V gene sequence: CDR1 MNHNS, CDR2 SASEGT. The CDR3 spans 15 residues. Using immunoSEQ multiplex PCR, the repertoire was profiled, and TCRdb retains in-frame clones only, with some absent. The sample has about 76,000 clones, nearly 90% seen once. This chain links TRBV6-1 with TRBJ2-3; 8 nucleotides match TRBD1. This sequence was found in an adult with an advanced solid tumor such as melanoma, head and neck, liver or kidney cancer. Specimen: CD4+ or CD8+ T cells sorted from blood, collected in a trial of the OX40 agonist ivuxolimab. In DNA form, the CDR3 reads TGTGCCAGCAGTGAAGGGGCAGGGGGCTCGGATACGCAGTATTTT. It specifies CASSEGAGGSDTQYF.